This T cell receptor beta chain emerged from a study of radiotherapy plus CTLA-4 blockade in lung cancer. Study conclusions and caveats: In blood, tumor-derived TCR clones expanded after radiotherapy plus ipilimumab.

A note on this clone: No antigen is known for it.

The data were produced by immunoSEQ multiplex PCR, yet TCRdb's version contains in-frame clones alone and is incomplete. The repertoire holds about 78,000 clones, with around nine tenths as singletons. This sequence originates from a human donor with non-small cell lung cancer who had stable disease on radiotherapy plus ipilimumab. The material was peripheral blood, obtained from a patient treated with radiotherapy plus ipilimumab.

The CDR3 sequence: CASSLGPTNTEAFF. The CDR3, as DNA: TGCGCCAGCAGTCTCGGACCGACGAACACTGAAGCTTTCTTT. The chain combines TRBV5-1 with TRBJ1-1, with D hard to call. Germline values: CDR1 SGHRS, CDR2 YFSETQ. The CDR3 spans 14 residues. Deletions cut 5 bases from V and 1 base from J, with 12 bases between.